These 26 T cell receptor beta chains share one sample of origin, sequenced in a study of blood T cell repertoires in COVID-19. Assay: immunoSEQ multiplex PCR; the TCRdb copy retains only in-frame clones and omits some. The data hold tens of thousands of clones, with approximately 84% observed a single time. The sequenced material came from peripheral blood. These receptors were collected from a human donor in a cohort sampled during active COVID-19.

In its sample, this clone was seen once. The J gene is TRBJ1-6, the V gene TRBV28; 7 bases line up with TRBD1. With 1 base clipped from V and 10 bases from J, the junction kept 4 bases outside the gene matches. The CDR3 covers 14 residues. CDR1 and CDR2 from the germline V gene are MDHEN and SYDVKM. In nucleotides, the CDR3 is TGTGCCAGCAGTTTATCGACAGGGTTATCACCCCTCCACTTT. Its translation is CASSLSTGLSPLHF.

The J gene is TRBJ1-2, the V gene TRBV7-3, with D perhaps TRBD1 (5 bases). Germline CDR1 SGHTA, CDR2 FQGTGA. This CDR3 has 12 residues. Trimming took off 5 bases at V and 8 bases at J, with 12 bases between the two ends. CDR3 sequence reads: CASSAGTGGYTF. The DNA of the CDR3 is TGTGCCAGCAGCGCGGGGACGGGAGGCTACACCTTC.

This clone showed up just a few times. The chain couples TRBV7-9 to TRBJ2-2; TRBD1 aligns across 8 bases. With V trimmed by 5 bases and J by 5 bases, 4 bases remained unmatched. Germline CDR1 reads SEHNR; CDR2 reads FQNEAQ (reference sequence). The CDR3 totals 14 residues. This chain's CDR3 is CASSPTGATGELFF. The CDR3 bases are TGTGCCAGCAGCCCGACAGGGGCGACCGGGGAGCTGTTTTTT.

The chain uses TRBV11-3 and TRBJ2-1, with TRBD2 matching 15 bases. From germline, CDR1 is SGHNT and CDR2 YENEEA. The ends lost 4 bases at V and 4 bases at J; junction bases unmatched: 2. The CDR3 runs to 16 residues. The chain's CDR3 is CASSWTSGGEYNEQFF. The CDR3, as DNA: TGTGCCAGCAGCTGGACTAGCGGGGGGGAATACAATGAGCAGTTCTTC.

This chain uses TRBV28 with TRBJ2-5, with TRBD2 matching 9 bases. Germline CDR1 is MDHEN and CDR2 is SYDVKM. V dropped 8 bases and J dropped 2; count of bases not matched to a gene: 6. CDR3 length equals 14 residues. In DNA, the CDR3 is TGTGCCAGCCGCAGACTAGCGGCACAAGAGACCCAGTACTTC. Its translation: CASRRLAAQETQYF.

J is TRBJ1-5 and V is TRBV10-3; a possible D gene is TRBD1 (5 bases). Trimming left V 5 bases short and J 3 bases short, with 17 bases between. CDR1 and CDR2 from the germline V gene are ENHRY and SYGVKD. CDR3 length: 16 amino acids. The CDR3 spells CAISSSGMLNNQPQHF. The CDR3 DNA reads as TGTGCCATCAGTTCTTCAGGGATGCTGAACAATCAGCCCCAGCATTTT.

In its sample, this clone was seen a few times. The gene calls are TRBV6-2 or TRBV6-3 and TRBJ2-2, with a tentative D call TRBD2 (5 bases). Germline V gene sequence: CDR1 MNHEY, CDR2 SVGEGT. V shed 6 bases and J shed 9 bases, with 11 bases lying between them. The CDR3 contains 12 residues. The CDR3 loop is CASSRGNWELFF. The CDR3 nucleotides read TGTGCCAGCAGCCGAGGGAATTGGGAGCTGTTTTTT.

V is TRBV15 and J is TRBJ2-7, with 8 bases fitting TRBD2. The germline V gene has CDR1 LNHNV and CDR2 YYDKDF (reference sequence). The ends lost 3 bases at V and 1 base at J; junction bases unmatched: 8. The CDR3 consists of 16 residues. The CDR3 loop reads CATSRVRSGRSYEQYF. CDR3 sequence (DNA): TGTGCCACCAGCAGGGTTAGAAGCGGGAGATCCTACGAGCAGTACTTC.

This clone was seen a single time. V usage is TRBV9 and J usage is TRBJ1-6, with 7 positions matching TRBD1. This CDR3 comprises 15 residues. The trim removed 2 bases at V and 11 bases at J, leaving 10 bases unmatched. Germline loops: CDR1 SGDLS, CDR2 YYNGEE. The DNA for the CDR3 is TGTGCCAGCAGCGTTCTTCCCGACAGGGTGGCACCCCTCCACTTT. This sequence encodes CASSVLPDRVAPLHF.

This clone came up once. Here the CDR3 DNA reads TGTGCCAGCAGCATCAGGGGGGATAATTCACCCCTCCACTTT. Translating gives CASSIRGDNSPLHF. This rearrangement joins TRBV5-4 to TRBJ1-6; 7 nucleotides agree with TRBD1. Germline CDR1 is SGHNT and CDR2 is YYREEE (reference sequence). Trimming at V came to 4 bases and at J to 5 bases, leaving 3 bases not matched to a gene. This CDR3 has 14 amino acids.

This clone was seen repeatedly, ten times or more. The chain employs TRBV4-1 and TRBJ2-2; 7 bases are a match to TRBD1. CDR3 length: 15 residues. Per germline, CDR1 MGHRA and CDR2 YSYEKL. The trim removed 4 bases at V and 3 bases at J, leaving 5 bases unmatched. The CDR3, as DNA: TGCGCCAGCAGCCGAACAGGGGACGACACCGGGGAGCTGTTTTTT. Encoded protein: CASSRTGDDTGELFF.

The CDR3 DNA is TGCAGTGCTAGAAGACTAGACGAGCAGTACTTC. This sequence encodes CSARRLDEQYF. The gene calls are TRBV20-1 and TRBJ2-7, with a tentative D call TRBD2 (6 bases). Trimming took off 2 bases at V and 5 bases at J, with 7 bases between the two ends. The CDR3 spans 11 residues. The V gene's germline CDR1 is DFQATT and CDR2 SNEGSKA (reference sequence).

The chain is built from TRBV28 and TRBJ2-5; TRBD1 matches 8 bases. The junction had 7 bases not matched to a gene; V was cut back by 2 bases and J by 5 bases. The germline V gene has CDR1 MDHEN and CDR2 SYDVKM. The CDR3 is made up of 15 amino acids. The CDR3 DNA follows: TGTGCCAGCAGTTTACCTGGACAGGGTAGGGAGACCCAGTACTTC. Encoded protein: CASSLPGQGRETQYF.

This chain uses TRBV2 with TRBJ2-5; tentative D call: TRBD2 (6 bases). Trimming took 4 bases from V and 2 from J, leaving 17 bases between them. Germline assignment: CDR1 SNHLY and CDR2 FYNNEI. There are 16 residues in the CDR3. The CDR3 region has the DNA TGTGCCAGCAGTGCTAGACTAGGGCGGATTCAAGAGACCCAGTACTTC. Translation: CASSARLGRIQETQYF.

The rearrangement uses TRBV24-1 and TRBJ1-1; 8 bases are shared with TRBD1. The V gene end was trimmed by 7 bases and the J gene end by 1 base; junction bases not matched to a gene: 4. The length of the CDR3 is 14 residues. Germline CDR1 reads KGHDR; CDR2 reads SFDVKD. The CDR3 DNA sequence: TGTGCCACCAGGGGCGGACAGGGGAACACTGAAGCTTTCTTT. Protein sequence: CATRGGQGNTEAFF.

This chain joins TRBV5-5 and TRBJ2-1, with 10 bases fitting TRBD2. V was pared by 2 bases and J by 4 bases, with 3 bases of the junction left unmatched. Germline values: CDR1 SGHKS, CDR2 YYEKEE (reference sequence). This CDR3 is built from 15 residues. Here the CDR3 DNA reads TGTGCCAGCAGCTTAGCGGGGGGGCAATACAATGAGCAGTTCTTC. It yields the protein CASSLAGGQYNEQFF.

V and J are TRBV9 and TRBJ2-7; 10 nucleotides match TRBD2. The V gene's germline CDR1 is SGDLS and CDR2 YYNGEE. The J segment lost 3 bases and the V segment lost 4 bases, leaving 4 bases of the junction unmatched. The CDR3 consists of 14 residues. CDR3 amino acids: CASSPRTSGYEQYF. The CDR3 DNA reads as TGTGCCAGCAGCCCCCGGACTAGCGGCTACGAGCAGTACTTC.

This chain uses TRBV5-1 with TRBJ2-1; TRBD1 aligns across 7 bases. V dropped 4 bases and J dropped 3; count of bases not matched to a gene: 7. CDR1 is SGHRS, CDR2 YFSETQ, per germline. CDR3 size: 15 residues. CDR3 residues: CASSLIDRVYNEQFF. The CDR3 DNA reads TGCGCCAGCAGCCTCATAGACAGGGTCTACAATGAGCAGTTCTTC.

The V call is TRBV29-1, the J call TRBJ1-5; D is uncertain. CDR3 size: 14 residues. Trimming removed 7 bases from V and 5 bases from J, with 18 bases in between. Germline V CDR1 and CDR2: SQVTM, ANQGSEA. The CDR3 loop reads CSAILGVGDQPQHF. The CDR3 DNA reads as TGCAGCGCCATTCTCGGGGTAGGAGATCAGCCCCAGCATTTT.

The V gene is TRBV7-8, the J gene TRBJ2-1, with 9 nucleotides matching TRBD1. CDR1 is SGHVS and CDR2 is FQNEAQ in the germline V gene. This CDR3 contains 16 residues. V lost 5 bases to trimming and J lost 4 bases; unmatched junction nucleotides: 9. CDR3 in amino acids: CASSLKPGQGYNEQFF. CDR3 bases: TGTGCCAGCAGCCTTAAACCGGGACAGGGTTACAATGAGCAGTTCTTC.

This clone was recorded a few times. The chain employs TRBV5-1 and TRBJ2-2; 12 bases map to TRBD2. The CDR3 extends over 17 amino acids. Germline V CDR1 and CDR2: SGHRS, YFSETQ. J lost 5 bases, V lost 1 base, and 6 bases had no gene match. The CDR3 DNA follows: TGCGCCAGCAGCTTGTCACTACTAGCGGGAGGAACCGGGGAGCTGTTTTTT. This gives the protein CASSLSLLAGGTGELFF.

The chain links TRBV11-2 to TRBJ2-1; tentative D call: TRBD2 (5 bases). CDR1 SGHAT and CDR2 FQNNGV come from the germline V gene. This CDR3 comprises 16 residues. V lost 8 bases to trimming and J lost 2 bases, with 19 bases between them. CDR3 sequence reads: CASSLRTHATYNEQFF. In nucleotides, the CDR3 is TGTGCCAGCTCCCTCAGGACTCATGCAACCTACAATGAGCAGTTCTTC.

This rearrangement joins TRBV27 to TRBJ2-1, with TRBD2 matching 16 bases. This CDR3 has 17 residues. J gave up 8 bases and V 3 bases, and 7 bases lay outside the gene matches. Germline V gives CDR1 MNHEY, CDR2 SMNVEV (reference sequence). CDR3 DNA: TGTGCCAGCAGTTTGTCCCCCGGGACTAGCGGGAGGGATGAGCAGTTCTTC. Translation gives CASSLSPGTSGRDEQFF.

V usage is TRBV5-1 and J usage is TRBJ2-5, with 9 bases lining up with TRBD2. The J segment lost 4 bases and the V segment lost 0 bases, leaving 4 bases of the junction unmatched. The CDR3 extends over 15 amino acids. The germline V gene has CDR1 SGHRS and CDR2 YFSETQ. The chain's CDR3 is CASSLGDSGGETQYF. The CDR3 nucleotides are TGCGCCAGCAGCTTGGGAGATAGCGGGGGAGAGACCCAGTACTTC.

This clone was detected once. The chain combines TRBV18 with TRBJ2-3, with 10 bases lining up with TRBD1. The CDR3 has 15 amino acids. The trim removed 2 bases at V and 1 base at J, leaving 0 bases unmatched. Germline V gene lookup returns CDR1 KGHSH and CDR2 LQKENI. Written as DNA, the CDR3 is TGTGCCAGCTCACCAGGACAGGGGGGCACAGATACGCAGTATTTT. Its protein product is CASSPGQGGTDTQYF. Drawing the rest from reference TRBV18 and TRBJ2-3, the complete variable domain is NAGVMQNPRHLVRRRGQEARLRCSPMKGHSHVYWYRQLPEEGLKFMVYLQKENIIDESGMPKERFSAEFPKEGPSILRIQQVVRGDSAAYFCASSPGQGGTDTQYFGPGTRLTVL.

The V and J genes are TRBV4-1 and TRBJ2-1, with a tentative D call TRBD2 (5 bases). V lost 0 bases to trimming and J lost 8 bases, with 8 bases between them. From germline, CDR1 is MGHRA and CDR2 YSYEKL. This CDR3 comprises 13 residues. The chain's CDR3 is CASSQEEEDEQFF. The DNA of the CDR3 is TGCGCCAGCAGCCAAGAGGAGGAGGATGAGCAGTTCTTC.